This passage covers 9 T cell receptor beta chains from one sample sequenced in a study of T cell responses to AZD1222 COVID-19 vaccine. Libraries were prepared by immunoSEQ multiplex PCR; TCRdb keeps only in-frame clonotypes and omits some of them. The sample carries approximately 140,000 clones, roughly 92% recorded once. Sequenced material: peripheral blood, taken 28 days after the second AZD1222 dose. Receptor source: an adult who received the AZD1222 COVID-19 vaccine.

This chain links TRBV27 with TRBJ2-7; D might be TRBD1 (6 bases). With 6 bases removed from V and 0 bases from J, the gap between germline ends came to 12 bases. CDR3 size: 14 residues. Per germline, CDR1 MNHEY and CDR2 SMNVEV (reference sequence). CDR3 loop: CASSLQGDSYEQYF. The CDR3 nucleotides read TGTGCCAGCAGCCTACAGGGCGACTCCTACGAGCAGTACTTC.

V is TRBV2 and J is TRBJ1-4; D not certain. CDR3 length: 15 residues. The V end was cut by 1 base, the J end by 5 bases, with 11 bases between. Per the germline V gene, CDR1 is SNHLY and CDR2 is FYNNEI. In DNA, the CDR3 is TGTGCCAGCAGTGAAGTTAGGACGGGAAATGAAAAACTGTTTTTT. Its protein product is CASSEVRTGNEKLFF.

DNA of the CDR3: TGTGCCAGCAGTGGCTTAGCCAAAAACATTCAGTACTTC. Protein sequence: CASSGLAKNIQYF. The chain uses TRBV25-1 and TRBJ2-4, with D unresolved. Trimming removed 4 bases at V and 0 bases at J, with 4 bases between. Germline CDR1 MGHDK, CDR2 SYGVNS. CDR3 length equals 13 residues.

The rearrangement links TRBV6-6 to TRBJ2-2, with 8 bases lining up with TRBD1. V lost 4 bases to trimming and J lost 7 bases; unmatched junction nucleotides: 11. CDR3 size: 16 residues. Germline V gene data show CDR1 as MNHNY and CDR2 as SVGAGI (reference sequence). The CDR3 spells CASSFHLTGVVGELFF. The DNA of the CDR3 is TGTGCCAGCAGTTTCCATCTGACAGGGGTGGTCGGGGAGCTGTTTTTT.

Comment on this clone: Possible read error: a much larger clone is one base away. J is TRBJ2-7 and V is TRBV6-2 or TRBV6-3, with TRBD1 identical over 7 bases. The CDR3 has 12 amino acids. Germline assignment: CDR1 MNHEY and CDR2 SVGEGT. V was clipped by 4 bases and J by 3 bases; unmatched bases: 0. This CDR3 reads CASSWTGYEQYF. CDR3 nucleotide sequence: TGTGCCAGCAGTTGGACAGGCTACGAGCAGTACTTC.

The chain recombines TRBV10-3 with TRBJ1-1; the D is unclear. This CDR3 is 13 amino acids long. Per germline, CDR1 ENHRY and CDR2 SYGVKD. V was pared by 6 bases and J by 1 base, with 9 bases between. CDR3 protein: CAIRSQRNTEAFF. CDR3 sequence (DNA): TGTGCCATCAGGTCGCAGAGGAACACTGAAGCTTTCTTT.

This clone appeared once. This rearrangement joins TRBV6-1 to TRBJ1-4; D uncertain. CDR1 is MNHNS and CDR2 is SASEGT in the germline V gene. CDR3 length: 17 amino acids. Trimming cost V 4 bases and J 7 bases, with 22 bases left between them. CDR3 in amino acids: CASSGHVPTSRGEKLFF. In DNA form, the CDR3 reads TGTGCCAGCAGTGGACACGTCCCTACCAGCCGGGGTGAAAAACTGTTTTTT.

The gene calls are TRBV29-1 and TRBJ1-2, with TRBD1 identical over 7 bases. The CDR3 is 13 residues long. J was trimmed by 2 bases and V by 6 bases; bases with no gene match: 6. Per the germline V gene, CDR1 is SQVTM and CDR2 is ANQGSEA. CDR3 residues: CSVDGQANYGYTF. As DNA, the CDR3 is TGCAGCGTCGACGGACAGGCCAACTATGGCTACACCTTC.

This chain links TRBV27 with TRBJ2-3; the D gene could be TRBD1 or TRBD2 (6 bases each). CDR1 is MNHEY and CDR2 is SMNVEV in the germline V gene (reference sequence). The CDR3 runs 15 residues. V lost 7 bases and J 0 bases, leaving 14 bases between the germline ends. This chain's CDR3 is CASTHRGTSTDTQYF. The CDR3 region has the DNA TGTGCCAGCACCCACCGGGGGACAAGCACAGATACGCAGTATTTT.